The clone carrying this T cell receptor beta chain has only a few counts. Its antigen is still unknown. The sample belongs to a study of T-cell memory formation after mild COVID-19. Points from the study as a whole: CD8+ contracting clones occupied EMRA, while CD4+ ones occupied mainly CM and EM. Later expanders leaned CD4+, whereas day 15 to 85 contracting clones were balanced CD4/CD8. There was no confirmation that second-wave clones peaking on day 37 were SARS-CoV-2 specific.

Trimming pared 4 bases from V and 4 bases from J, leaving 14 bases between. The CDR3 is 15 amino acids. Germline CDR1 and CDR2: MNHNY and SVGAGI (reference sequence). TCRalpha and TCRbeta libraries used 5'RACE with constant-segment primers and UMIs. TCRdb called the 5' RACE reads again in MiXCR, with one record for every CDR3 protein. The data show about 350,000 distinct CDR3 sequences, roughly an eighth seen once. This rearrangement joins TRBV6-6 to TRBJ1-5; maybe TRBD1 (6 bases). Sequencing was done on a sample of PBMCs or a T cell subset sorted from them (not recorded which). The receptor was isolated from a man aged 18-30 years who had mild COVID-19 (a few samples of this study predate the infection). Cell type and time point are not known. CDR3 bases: TGTGCCAGCAGTTCGGGATTAACAGGGAATCAGCCCCAGCATTTT. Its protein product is CASSSGLTGNQPQHF.